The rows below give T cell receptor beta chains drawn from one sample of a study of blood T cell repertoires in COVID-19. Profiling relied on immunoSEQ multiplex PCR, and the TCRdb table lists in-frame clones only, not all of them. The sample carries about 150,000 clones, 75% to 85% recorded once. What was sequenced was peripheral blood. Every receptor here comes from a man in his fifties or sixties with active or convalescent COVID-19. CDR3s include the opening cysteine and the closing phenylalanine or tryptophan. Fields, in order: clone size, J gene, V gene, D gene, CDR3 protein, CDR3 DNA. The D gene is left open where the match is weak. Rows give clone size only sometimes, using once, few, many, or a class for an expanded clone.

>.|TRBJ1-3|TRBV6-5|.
CASRQRSGNTIYF
TGTGCCTCGAGGCAGCGCTCTGGAAACACCATATATTTT
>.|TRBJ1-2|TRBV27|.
CASSLDRDYGYTF
TGTGCCAGCAGTTTGGACAGAGACTATGGCTACACCTTC
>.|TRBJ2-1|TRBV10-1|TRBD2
CASSRSLAGVNNEQFF
TGCGCCAGCAGTCGATCCCTAGCGGGAGTGAACAATGAGCAGTTCTTC
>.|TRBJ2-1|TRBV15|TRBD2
CATSRQTSLRSHEQFF
TGTGCCACCAGCAGACAGACTAGCTTGAGGTCCCATGAGCAGTTCTTC
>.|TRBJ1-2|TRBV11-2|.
CASSDRGLSYGYTF
TGTGCCAGCAGTGATCGGGGACTTTCCTATGGCTACACCTTC
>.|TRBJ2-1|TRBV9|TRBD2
CASSAQGLAIYNEQFF
TGTGCCAGCAGCGCCCAGGGACTAGCGATCTACAATGAGCAGTTCTTC
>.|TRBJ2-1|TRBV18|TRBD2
CASSPGREGRNEQFF
TGTGCCAGCTCACCAGGTCGGGAGGGCCGGAATGAGCAGTTCTTC
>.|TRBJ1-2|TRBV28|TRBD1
CASSRTGPYGYTF
TGTGCCAGCAGTAGGACAGGGCCCTATGGCTACACCTTC
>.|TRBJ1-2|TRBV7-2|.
CASSLGRGSLWGYTF
TGTGCCAGCAGCTTAGGACGGGGTTCCCTTTGGGGCTACACCTTC
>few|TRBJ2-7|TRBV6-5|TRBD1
CASRLTGVSYEQYF
TGTGCCAGCAGGCTCACAGGGGTCTCCTACGAGCAGTACTTC
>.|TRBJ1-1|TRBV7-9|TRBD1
CASNPTGRDTEAFF
TGTGCCAGCAACCCGACAGGGCGTGACACTGAAGCTTTCTTT
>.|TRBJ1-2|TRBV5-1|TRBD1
CASTQGGGYGYTF
TGCGCCAGCACCCAAGGGGGCGGGTATGGCTACACCTTC
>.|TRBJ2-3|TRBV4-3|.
CASSQRASGSTDTQYF
TGCGCCAGCAGCCAGCGCGCAAGCGGGAGCACAGATACGCAGTATTTT
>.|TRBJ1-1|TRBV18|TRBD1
CASSPPVGTGHTEAFF
TGTGCCAGCTCACCACCGGTAGGGACAGGGCACACTGAAGCTTTCTTT